Sequencing of this TCR beta chain was carried out in a study of blood T cell repertoires in COVID-19. Study at large: The United States, Italy and Spain supplied acute and convalescent COVID-19 samples.

The germline gives CDR1 MNHEY, CDR2 SMNVEV (reference sequence). V was pared by 5 bases and J by 4 bases, with 9 bases between. The CDR3 spans 12 residues. The participants were between about 18 and 95 years old and came from about two dozen US areas. Clinical history as reported by participants underpinned cohort assignment. In the source study's methods: Amplification from reference gene primers served as the basis for estimated nucleated cell counts. Here immunoSEQ multiplex PCR was the method, and the copy in TCRdb shows in-frame clones only, minus some. For V, J and clone size, that table is used; D and trimming come from the DNA. Counted here are 250,000 to 300,000 clones, around 84% occurring once; the ten biggest clones make up about 5%.

The chain recombines TRBV27 with TRBJ2-7; D is undetermined. The TCR was taken from a man aged 40-49 years who had been exposed to COVID-19. The material sequenced was PBMCs or T cells enriched from blood (not recorded which). CDR3 nucleotide sequence: TGTGCCAGCAGTCCCCGTCCGTACGAGCAGTACTTC. It specifies CASSPRPYEQYF.